This is a list of T cell receptor beta chains from one sample in a study of vaccination effects on CD4 cells after COVID-19. These TCRs' antigens remain unknown. Generated by immunoSEQ multiplex PCR, the TCRdb table keeps only in-frame clones and is missing some. The table lists 50,000 to 75,000 clones, 80% to 90% of them singletons. This specimen was CD4+ T cells from PBMCs cultured with HCoV-229E spike peptides, taken before COVID-19 vaccination. The receptors stem from a human donor who received a COVID-19 vaccine. CDR3s include the opening cysteine and the closing phenylalanine or tryptophan. D genes are given only for firm matches. A row's size may be missing; if present it is once, few, many or a size class.

D	size	V	length	J	DNA	CDR3
TRBD1	few	TRBV30	16	TRBJ1-6	TGTGCCTGGAGGGGGACAGTCCATTCCTATAATTCACCCCTCCACTTT	CAWRGTVHSYNSPLHF
.	.	TRBV6-2/TRBV6-3	15	TRBJ1-5	TGTGCCAGCAGTTACAACAGCCGGGGCAGTCAGCCCCAGCATTTT	CASSYNSRGSQPQHF
.	.	TRBV14	13	TRBJ2-3	TGTGCCAGCAGCCTCGGGGTCAGGGATACGCAGTATTTT	CASSLGVRDTQYF
TRBD2	.	TRBV5-1	15	TRBJ2-5	TGCGCCAGCAGCTGGATGGCTAGCGGTAAAGAGACCCAGTACTTC	CASSWMASGKETQYF
TRBD1	.	TRBV2	13	TRBJ2-1	TGTGCCAGCACTTGGACAGGGGACAATGAGCAGTTCTTC	CASTWTGDNEQFF
TRBD1	.	TRBV30	15	TRBJ1-6	TGTGCCTGGATCGGGAAAGGGACAGTTAATTCACCCCTCCACTTT	CAWIGKGTVNSPLHF
.	.	TRBV7-2	14	TRBJ2-2	TGTGCCAGCAGCTTAGTGGCGGCATCCGGGGAGCTGTTTTTT	CASSLVAASGELFF
TRBD2	few	TRBV3-1/TRBV3-2	15	TRBJ2-3	TGTGCCAGCAGCCATAGCGGGGGGGCTGCAGATACGCAGTATTTT	CASSHSGGAADTQYF
TRBD1	.	TRBV6-1	15	TRBJ1-5	TGTGCCAGCAGTGAGAGACAGGGAAGGAATCAGCCCCAGCATTTT	CASSERQGRNQPQHF
TRBD1	.	TRBV14	19	TRBJ2-6	TGTGCCAGCAGCTACCGACAGGGGTTCCCGTCCTCTGGGGCCAACGTCCTGACTTTC	CASSYRQGFPSSGANVLTF
TRBD2	.	TRBV30	14	TRBJ2-1	TGTGCCTGGAGTTCCCGGGGGGGGCCGAATGAGCAGTTCTTC	CAWSSRGGPNEQFF
.	.	TRBV28	12	TRBJ1-2	TGTGCCAGCGGATCTGGGGCGGGCGGCTACACCTTC	CASGSGAGGYTF
TRBD1	.	TRBV7-2	14	TRBJ1-4	TGTGCCAGCAGCTCCAGGACAGGGTTAGAAAAACTGTTTTTT	CASSSRTGLEKLFF
.	few	TRBV3-1/TRBV3-2	12	TRBJ1-2	TGTGCCAGCAGCCGAGGGAACTATGGCTACACCTTC	CASSRGNYGYTF
.	once	TRBV12-3/TRBV12-4	12	TRBJ1-6	TGTGCCAGCAGTTTTAGACCCTCACCCCTCCACTTT	CASSFRPSPLHF
TRBD1	.	TRBV12-3/TRBV12-4	13	TRBJ1-2	TGTGCCAGCAGTTTTTCCACAGGGGGTGGCTACACCTTC	CASSFSTGGGYTF
.	.	TRBV30	14	TRBJ1-6	TGTGCCTGGAGTGTAGGGCAGTATAATTCACCCCTCCACTTT	CAWSVGQYNSPLHF
.	.	TRBV2	14	TRBJ1-5	TGTGCCAGTAGGGTTTTCGATAGCAATCAGCCCCAGCATTTT	CASRVFDSNQPQHF
TRBD1	once	TRBV2	18	TRBJ2-3	TGTGCCAGCAGGAGGCCGAGGAGGGACAGGGGGATCACAGATACGCAGTATTTT	CASRRPRRDRGITDTQYF
TRBD1	few	TRBV5-1	18	TRBJ1-5	TGCGCCATCGTTGGGGACAGGGGGTTGGGAAGAGGGTATCAGCCCCAGCATTTT	CAIVGDRGLGRGYQPQHF
TRBD1	.	TRBV15	17	TRBJ2-2	TGTGCCACCAGGCGACAGGTGGGACAGGGGGCTTCCGGGGAGCTGTTTTTT	CATRRQVGQGASGELFF
.	few	TRBV7-2	15	TRBJ1-1	TGTGCCAGCAGCTCCCAAAGGGGCAGGAACACTGAAGCTTTCTTT	CASSSQRGRNTEAFF
.	.	TRBV28	14	TRBJ1-4	TGTGCCAGCAGTTTGGGAGGGAGCAGGGAAAAACTGTTTTTT	CASSLGGSREKLFF
.	.	TRBV11-2	12	TRBJ2-1	TGTGCCAGCAGCCCCGATTTGGCGGTTCAGTTCTTC	CASSPDLAVQFF
.	.	TRBV7-3	12	TRBJ2-2	TGTGCCAGCAGCCCTCGCACCGGGGAGCTGTTTTTT	CASSPRTGELFF
.	.	TRBV27	15	TRBJ2-1	TGTGCCAGCAGTTTAGGGGCAGGGGACTACAATGAGCAGTTCTTC	CASSLGAGDYNEQFF
.	.	TRBV7-9	15	TRBJ2-3	TGTGCCAGCAGCTTAACGGCAGGGTCCACAGATACGCAGTATTTT	CASSLTAGSTDTQYF
.	few	TRBV2	14	TRBJ1-6	TGTGCCAGCAGTGAGTGGCAGGGGCAGTCACCCCTCCACTTT	CASSEWQGQSPLHF
.	few	TRBV12-5	15	TRBJ2-3	TGTGCTAGTGGTTTGGGGACAAGGAGCACAGATACGCAGTATTTT	CASGLGTRSTDTQYF
TRBD2	once	TRBV5-1	16	TRBJ2-5	TGCGCCAGCAGCACAGGGACTAGCGGGGGTACGGAGACCCAGTACTTC	CASSTGTSGGTETQYF
.	few	TRBV6-6	13	TRBJ2-2	TGTGCCACCCGGGACGGAAACACCGGGGAGCTGTTTTTT	CATRDGNTGELFF
TRBD2	once	TRBV7-9	14	TRBJ2-5	TGTGCCAGCAGCTTAGGGACTAGCTTGGAGACCCAGTACTTC	CASSLGTSLETQYF
.	.	TRBV6-5	14	TRBJ1-1	TGTGCCAGCAGTTACTCATGGAAGAACACTGAAGCTTTCTTT	CASSYSWKNTEAFF
.	.	TRBV30	11	TRBJ1-6	TGTGCCTGGACCAGGGAATCACCCCTCCACTTT	CAWTRESPLHF
TRBD1	.	TRBV5-1	14	TRBJ1-6	TGCGCCAGCAGCCGAGGGACAGTAAATTCACCCCTCCACTTT	CASSRGTVNSPLHF
.	few	TRBV5-4	14	TRBJ1-1	TGTGCCAGCAGCTTGGATCAGGGGCAGGTCGAAGCTTTCTTT	CASSLDQGQVEAFF
TRBD1	.	TRBV6-6	14	TRBJ1-4	TGTGCCAGCAGACCCGGGACAGTATTTGAAAAACTGTTTTTT	CASRPGTVFEKLFF
.	.	TRBV6-1	13	TRBJ2-2	TGTGCCAGCAGTGAGATCTTCACCGGGGAGCTGTTTTTT	CASSEIFTGELFF
.	.	TRBV7-2	15	TRBJ1-5	TGTGCCAGCAGCCTCACAGGACATAGCAATCAGCCCCAGCATTTT	CASSLTGHSNQPQHF
TRBD2	.	TRBV7-3	16	TRBJ2-4	TGTGCCAGCAGCTTAGGACTAGCGGGGATCAAAAACATTCAGTACTTC	CASSLGLAGIKNIQYF
TRBD1	.	TRBV24-1	15	TRBJ2-1	TGTGCCACCGCGGCGACAGGGATAACCTACAATGAGCAGTTCTTC	CATAATGITYNEQFF
.	.	TRBV29-1	12	TRBJ1-2	TGCAGCGTTGACACTTTCCGGGAAGGCTACACCTTC	CSVDTFREGYTF
.	few	TRBV2	11	TRBJ1-2	TGTGCCAGTTTGTTTAACTATGGCTACACCTTC	CASLFNYGYTF
TRBD1	.	TRBV4-3	14	TRBJ1-3	TGCGCCAGCAGCCTGACAGGGGATGGAAACACCATATATTTT	CASSLTGDGNTIYF
.	.	TRBV27	16	TRBJ1-6	TGTGCCAGCAGTTTGGACAAAAGCTCCTATAATTCACCCCTCCACTTT	CASSLDKSSYNSPLHF
TRBD1	.	TRBV7-3	15	TRBJ1-1	TGTGCCAGCAGCCCAGGGACAGGGACGAACACTGAAGCTTTCTTT	CASSPGTGTNTEAFF
.	.	TRBV5-1	15	TRBJ1-1	TGCGCCAGCAGCTTGGGCTCTAGAGGGGACACTGAAGCTTTCTTT	CASSLGSRGDTEAFF
.	.	TRBV24-1	13	TRBJ1-1	TGTGCCACCAAAGGGACCGGGGGCACTGAAGCTTTCTTT	CATKGTGGTEAFF
.	.	TRBV10-2	17	TRBJ1-1	TGCGCCAGCAGTGACCCCGGAAGTTCAAGGGGCGACACTGAAGCTTTCTTT	CASSDPGSSRGDTEAFF
.	.	TRBV19	12	TRBJ1-1	TGTGCCAGTAGTCTTAGGGGTACTGAAGCTTTCTTT	CASSLRGTEAFF
.	.	TRBV24-1	18	TRBJ2-2	TGTGCCACCAGTGGTTTGTTAGGTGAGACACTGAACACCGGGGAGCTGTTTTTT	CATSGLLGETLNTGELFF
TRBD2	.	TRBV5-8	18	TRBJ2-5	TGTGCCAGCAGCCCCGCCAACATCGGCGGGGGGGCCAGAGAGACCCAGTACTTC	CASSPANIGGGARETQYF
TRBD1	.	TRBV2	15	TRBJ2-1	TGTGCCAGCAGTGAAGGGGGGACAGGGAACAATGAGCAGTTCTTC	CASSEGGTGNNEQFF
.	.	TRBV29-1	12	TRBJ1-1	TGCAGCGTTGCAGAAGGGGGGACTGAAGCTTTCTTT	CSVAEGGTEAFF
TRBD1	.	TRBV5-4	17	TRBJ2-2	TGTGCCAGCAGCTTGACGGGACAGGGGGCGAACACCGGGGAGCTGTTTTTT	CASSLTGQGANTGELFF
TRBD2	.	TRBV6-2/TRBV6-3	15	TRBJ2-5	TGTGCCAGCAGGCCTCTAGCGGGGGTACTGGAGACCCAGTACTTC	CASRPLAGVLETQYF
TRBD1	.	TRBV11-2	14	TRBJ2-5	TGTGCCAGCAGCCCGGGACAGGGGTTTGAGACCCAGTACTTC	CASSPGQGFETQYF